Listed here are 30 T cell receptor beta chains from one sample, sequenced in a study of T-cell memory formation after mild COVID-19. MiXCR, applied by TCRdb to the 5' RACE reads, yields one record per CDR3 protein. Of more than 350,000 distinct CDR3 sequences in the sample, roughly 21% were seen once. Sequencing was done on a sample of PBMCs or a T cell subset sorted from them (not recorded which). These TCRs come from an adult woman who had mild COVID-19 (a few samples of this study predate the infection). Cell type and time point are not known.

There are many counts of this clonotype. The rearrangement uses TRBV4-1 and TRBJ2-2; perhaps TRBD1 as D (6 bases). CDR1 is MGHRA, CDR2 YSYEKL, per germline. V was trimmed by 6 bases and J by 3 bases, leaving 17 bases between them. The length of the CDR3 is 16 residues. The DNA of the CDR3 is TGCGCCAGCAGACCGGCCGGGACACAATACACCGGGGAGCTGTTTTTT. Its protein is CASRPAGTQYTGELFF.

The J gene is TRBJ1-1, the V gene TRBV5-1, with a weak D call TRBD1 (5 bases). The CDR3 is 17 amino acids. The V and J ends lost 2 bases and 1 base respectively, with 18 bases between them. From germline, CDR1 is SGHRS and CDR2 YFSETQ. CDR3 DNA: TGCGCCAGCAGCTTACCCGCATCCGGGACCCCGAACACTGAAGCTTTCTTT. As protein: CASSLPASGTPNTEAFF.

This clonotype has only a few counts. The CDR3 nucleotides read TGTGCCAGCAGTTCTAAGCGGGATTTCGATGAGCAGTTCTTC. This codes for CASSSKRDFDEQFF. The genes are TRBV12-3 or TRBV12-4 and TRBJ2-1; TRBD2 matches 7 bases. The V segment lost 4 bases and the J segment 8 bases; nucleotides outside the gene matches: 8. CDR3 length equals 14 residues.

The table lists this clonotype with a few counts. The chain employs TRBV20-1 and TRBJ1-1; D unclear. Trimming stripped 3 bases from V and 2 bases from J, with 16 bases between. Germline lookup yields CDR1 DFQATT and CDR2 SNEGSKA (reference sequence). There are 15 residues in the CDR3. The DNA for the CDR3 is TGCAGTGCTAGCACTTCCCGCCCAGGAAACACTGAAGCTTTCTTT. Amino acids: CSASTSRPGNTEAFF.

This clonotype was counted many times. The gene calls are TRBV5-1 and TRBJ2-7, with 7 positions matching TRBD1. The CDR3 totals 15 residues. Trimming at V came to 0 bases and at J to 2 bases, leaving 5 bases not matched to a gene. Per germline, CDR1 SGHRS and CDR2 YFSETQ. This CDR3 reads CASSLGQGPTYEQYF. CDR3 coding DNA: TGCGCCAGCAGCTTGGGACAGGGACCAACCTACGAGCAGTACTTC.

This clonotype occurred once. This chain links TRBV6-1 with TRBJ1-1; D ambiguous. The ends were cut back, 7 bases at V and 0 bases at J, with 15 bases in the middle. CDR1 is MNHNS, CDR2 SASEGT, per germline. The CDR3 spans 15 residues. This CDR3 is CASTELPQVNTEAFF. CDR3 in DNA: TGTGCCAGCACCGAATTACCGCAAGTGAACACTGAAGCTTTCTTT.

This clonotype has only a few counts. This chain joins TRBV3-1 and TRBJ2-5; perhaps TRBD1 as D (5 bases). This CDR3 spans 14 amino acids. Trimming shortened V by 3 bases and J by 1 base, and 9 bases separated the two germline ends. Germline V gene data show CDR1 as LGHDT and CDR2 as YNNKEL (reference sequence). This CDR3 is CASSHRTSQETQYF. CDR3 coding DNA: TGTGCCAGCAGCCACAGGACAAGCCAAGAGACCCAGTACTTC.

The chain is built from TRBV6-2 or TRBV6-3 and TRBJ1-1, with D unclear. Germline lookup yields CDR1 MNHEY and CDR2 SVGEGT. The CDR3 sequence is 14 residues long. V lost 2 bases and J 4 bases, leaving 11 bases between the germline ends. CDR3 sequence: CASSYSFRATEAFF. In DNA form, the CDR3 reads TGTGCCAGCAGTTACAGTTTCCGAGCCACTGAAGCTTTCTTT.

This clonotype showed up just a few times. J is TRBJ2-1 and V is TRBV3-1; D is undetermined. The CDR3 runs 14 residues. Trimming took 1 base from V and 3 from J, leaving 7 bases between them. CDR1 is LGHDT, CDR2 YNNKEL, per germline (reference sequence). In DNA form, the CDR3 reads TGTGCCAGCAGCCAAGCTTCTGGCTACAATGAGCAGTTCTTC. Its translation is CASSQASGYNEQFF.

This clonotype was seen a handful of times. The CDR3 is CASSYSRTGPNTEAFF. The CDR3 nucleotides read TGTGCCAGCAGTTACTCAAGGACAGGGCCGAACACTGAAGCTTTCTTT. J is TRBJ1-1 and V is TRBV6-6; 8 nucleotides match TRBD1. CDR3 length: 16 residues. Germline V lookup: CDR1 MNHNY, CDR2 SVGAGI (reference sequence). The J segment lost 1 base and the V segment lost 0 bases, leaving 4 bases of the junction unmatched.

This clonotype showed up just once. The chain has TRBV9 and TRBJ1-1, with D maybe TRBD1 (6 bases). Germline CDR1 and CDR2: SGDLS and YYNGEE. This CDR3 region has 14 residues. Trimming took off 3 bases at V and 3 bases at J, with 12 bases between the two ends. CDR3 region: CASSAGDWDTEAFF. The CDR3 bases are TGTGCCAGCAGCGCAGGGGATTGGGACACTGAAGCTTTCTTT.

The chain uses TRBV7-9 and TRBJ2-1, with D possibly TRBD2 on 6 matching bases. Trimming took off 6 bases at V and 0 bases at J, with 12 bases between the two ends. CDR3 length equals 15 residues. The germline CDR1 and CDR2 sequences are SEHNR and FQNEAQ (reference sequence). The CDR3, as DNA: TGTGCCAGCAGTTTTTTAGCGGTCTCCTACAATGAGCAGTTCTTC. This encodes CASSFLAVSYNEQFF. The whole variable domain, remainder taken from reference TRBV7-9 and TRBJ2-1, is DTGVSQNPRHKITKRGQNVTFRCDPISEHNRLYWYRQTLGQGPEFLTYFQNEAQLEKSRLLSDRFSAERPKGSFSTLEIQRTEQGDSAMYLCASSFLAVSYNEQFFGPGTRLTVL.

J is TRBJ2-7 and V is TRBV9; D is undetermined. The CDR3 spans 13 residues. The ends were cut back, 0 bases at V and 7 bases at J, with 11 bases in the middle. Germline assignment: CDR1 SGDLS and CDR2 YYNGEE. The CDR3 coding sequence is TGTGCCAGCAGCGTAGCGGTCCCCGGGGAGCAGTACTTC. Translation: CASSVAVPGEQYF.

The rearrangement links TRBV2 to TRBJ1-1; perhaps TRBD1 as D (6 bases). The CDR3 loop spans 15 amino acids. The germline V gene has CDR1 SNHLY and CDR2 FYNNEI. Trimming removed 4 bases from V and 1 base from J, with 13 bases in between. The CDR3 sequence: CASSAQGPSNTEAFF. CDR3 coding DNA: TGTGCCAGCAGTGCCCAGGGGCCCTCGAACACTGAAGCTTTCTTT.

V gene TRBV3-1 combines with J gene TRBJ1-2; D unclear. V was cut by 3 bases and J by 4 bases, with 18 bases left in between. The CDR3 covers 16 residues. Germline V gene lookup returns CDR1 LGHDT and CDR2 YNNKEL (reference sequence). CDR3 protein: CASSHQRRTQSYGYTF. CDR3 nucleotides: TGTGCCAGCAGCCATCAGAGACGCACTCAGTCCTATGGCTACACCTTC.

The V call is TRBV5-1, the J call TRBJ2-1; a weak D match, TRBD2 (5 bases). From germline, CDR1 is SGHRS and CDR2 YFSETQ. V was pared by 2 bases and J by 7 bases, with 16 bases between. The length of the CDR3 is 15 residues. The CDR3 reads CASSFEWGARNEQFF. For the CDR3, the DNA is TGCGCCAGCAGCTTTGAGTGGGGAGCTCGGAATGAGCAGTTCTTC.

In this sample, this clonotype turned up many times. V is TRBV2 and J is TRBJ2-3, with D hard to call. The V and J ends lost 4 bases and 2 bases respectively, with 7 bases between them. The length of the CDR3 is 13 residues. From germline, CDR1 is SNHLY and CDR2 FYNNEI. This CDR3 reads CASSVGITDTQYF. The CDR3 nucleotides read TGTGCCAGCAGTGTTGGGATCACAGATACGCAGTATTTT. The whole variable domain, filled in from reference TRBV2 and TRBJ2-3, reads EPEVTQTPSHQVTQMGQEVILRCVPISNHLYFYWYRQILGQKVEFLVSFYNNEISEKSEIFDDQFSVERPDGSNFTLKIRSTKLEDSAMYFCASSVGITDTQYFGPGTRLTVL.

The V and J genes are TRBV6-2 or TRBV6-3 and TRBJ2-7, with TRBD2 matching over 7 bases. Per germline, CDR1 MNHEY and CDR2 SVGEGT. The CDR3 spans 16 residues. Losses at the gene ends were 0 bases for V and 3 bases for J; bases not matched to a gene: 8. CDR3 sequence (DNA): TGTGCCAGCAGTTACTCGACGCTAGCGGTTCGCTACGAGCAGTACTTC. Translation gives CASSYSTLAVRYEQYF.

This clonotype was detected a few times. CDR3 in amino acids: CASSPGGASSYNEQFF. CDR3 coding DNA: TGTGCCAGCAGCCCGGGGGGGGCGAGCTCCTACAATGAGCAGTTCTTC. This chain uses TRBV5-5 with TRBJ2-1; TRBD2 aligns across 8 bases. The CDR3 has 16 amino acids. The trim removed 4 bases at V and 0 bases at J, leaving 6 bases unmatched. From germline, CDR1 is SGHKS and CDR2 YYEKEE (reference sequence).

This clonotype was seen repeatedly, ten times or more. The chain combines TRBV5-1 with TRBJ2-7; 8 nucleotides align to TRBD2. Germline V gene lookup returns CDR1 SGHRS and CDR2 YFSETQ. Unmatched junction bases numbered 14, after V lost 4 bases and J lost 5 bases. The CDR3 is 16 amino acids. CDR3 protein: CASSLPTGGGGDEQYF. In DNA form, the CDR3 reads TGCGCCAGCAGCCTACCCACCGGGGGGGGAGGTGACGAGCAGTACTTC.

The chain has TRBV5-4 and TRBJ2-1; 15 bases line up with TRBD2. Germline CDR1 reads SGHNT; CDR2 reads YYREEE (reference sequence). The CDR3 covers 16 residues. With V trimmed by 6 bases and J by 3 bases, 4 bases remained unmatched. The CDR3 reads CASTGTSGGRYNEQFF. CDR3 nucleotides: TGTGCCAGCACCGGGACTAGCGGGGGGCGCTACAATGAGCAGTTCTTC. Complete variable domain (other parts from reference TRBV5-4 and TRBJ2-1): ETGVTQSPTHLIKTRGQQVTLRCSSQSGHNTVSWYQQALGQGPQFIFQYYREEENGRGNFPPRFSGLQFPNYSSELNVNALELDDSALYLCASTGTSGGRYNEQFFGPGTRLTVL.

This chain connects TRBV5-4 to TRBJ2-5; 7 nucleotides align to TRBD1. Germline CDR1 and CDR2: SGHNT and YYREEE (reference sequence). This CDR3 has 16 residues. The junction had 12 bases not matched to a gene; V was cut back by 3 bases and J by 4 bases. The CDR3 spells CASSSEEGAGRETQYF. DNA for the CDR3: TGTGCCAGCAGCTCCGAAGAGGGGGCTGGACGAGAGACCCAGTACTTC.

The chain uses TRBV7-9 and TRBJ2-5; 8 bases fit TRBD1. The CDR3 is 14 amino acids. V trimming: 5 bases; J trimming: 6 bases; junction bases outside the gene matches: 8. Germline values: CDR1 SEHNR, CDR2 FQNEAQ (reference sequence). The CDR3 bases are TGTGCCAGCAGCCCTGGGACAGGTAGTAAGACCCAGTACTTC. Translation gives CASSPGTGSKTQYF.

There are a few counts of this clonotype. This chain uses TRBV30 with TRBJ1-1, with TRBD1 matching 7 bases. This CDR3 has 13 amino acids. CDR1 and CDR2 from the germline V gene are GTSNPN and SVGIG (reference sequence). J was trimmed by 5 bases and V by 2 bases; bases with no gene match: 5. CDR3 sequence: CAWSLQGLTEAFF. The CDR3 DNA sequence: TGTGCCTGGAGTCTACAGGGGTTGACTGAAGCTTTCTTT.

This clonotype came up a few times. The gene calls are TRBV27 and TRBJ2-7; maybe TRBD1 (5 bases). CDR1 is MNHEY, CDR2 SMNVEV, per germline (reference sequence). Trimming removed 3 bases at V and 1 base at J, with 16 bases between. The CDR3 sequence is 16 residues long. The CDR3 sequence is CASSLGLGRASYEQYF. The DNA for the CDR3 is TGTGCCAGCAGTTTGGGATTGGGCAGGGCTTCCTACGAGCAGTACTTC.

This chain connects TRBV5-1 to TRBJ2-3, with 8 bases matching TRBD2. The CDR3 runs 13 residues. Germline values: CDR1 SGHRS, CDR2 YFSETQ. The V segment lost 7 bases and the J segment 1 base; nucleotides outside the gene matches: 2. DNA for the CDR3: TGCGCCAGCTATAGCGGGGGCACAGATACGCAGTATTTT. Its translation is CASYSGGTDTQYF.

A few counts support this clonotype. The CDR3 nucleotides read TGTGCCAGCAGCTCGTCCTGGAGGGCGTACCAAGAGACCCAGTACTTC. Its protein product is CASSSSWRAYQETQYF. The chain has TRBV7-9 and TRBJ2-5; TRBD2 might be the D (6 bases). The CDR3 contains 16 residues. Germline values: CDR1 SEHNR, CDR2 FQNEAQ (reference sequence). Trimming pared 4 bases from V and 0 bases from J, leaving 15 bases between.

This clonotype was seen a handful of times. The chain uses TRBV9 and TRBJ2-1, with 8 positions matching TRBD2. This CDR3 region has 16 residues. V lost 0 bases to trimming and J lost 1 base; unmatched junction nucleotides: 3. Germline V gene lookup returns CDR1 SGDLS and CDR2 YYNGEE. The CDR3 loop reads CASSVDERGSYNEQFF. CDR3 coding DNA: TGTGCCAGCAGCGTAGATGAGCGGGGGTCCTACAATGAGCAGTTCTTC.

The rearrangement links TRBV5-1 to TRBJ1-1, with 8 bases lining up with TRBD1. This CDR3 has 15 amino acids. The J segment lost 1 base and the V segment lost 4 bases, leaving 6 bases of the junction unmatched. Germline-derived CDR1 and CDR2 are SGHRS and YFSETQ. The DNA for the CDR3 is TGCGCCAGCAGCGGAGGGACAGGAGAGAACACTGAAGCTTTCTTT. It is translated as CASSGGTGENTEAFF. The complete variable domain, with remaining parts taken from reference TRBV5-1 and TRBJ1-1, reads KAGVTQTPRYLIKTRGQQVTLSCSPISGHRSVSWYQQTPGQGLQFLFEYFSETQRNKGNFPGRFSGRQFSNSRSEMNVSTLELGDSALYLCASSGGTGENTEAFFGQGTRLTVV.

The V gene is TRBV18, the J gene TRBJ2-7, with D maybe TRBD2 (6 bases). Germline CDR1 is KGHSH and CDR2 is LQKENI. The CDR3 is 16 residues long. Trimming took 4 bases from V and 5 from J, leaving 21 bases between them. The CDR3 sequence is CASSRRELTVSHEQYF. DNA for the CDR3: TGTGCCAGCTCACGACGGGAGCTGACAGTATCTCACGAGCAGTACTTC.